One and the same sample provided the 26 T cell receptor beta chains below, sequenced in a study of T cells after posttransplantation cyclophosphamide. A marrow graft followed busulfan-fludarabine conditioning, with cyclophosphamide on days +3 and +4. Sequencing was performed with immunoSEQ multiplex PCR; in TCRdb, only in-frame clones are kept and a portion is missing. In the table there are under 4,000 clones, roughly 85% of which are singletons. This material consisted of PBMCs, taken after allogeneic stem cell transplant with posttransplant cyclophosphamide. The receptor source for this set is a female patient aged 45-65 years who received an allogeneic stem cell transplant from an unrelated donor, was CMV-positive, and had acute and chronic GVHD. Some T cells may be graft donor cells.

The CDR3 loop reads CASTVGGGPLDEQFF. The CDR3 nucleotides read TGTGCCAGCACCGTGGGGGGGGGCCCGCTCGATGAGCAGTTCTTC. This chain uses TRBV7-2 with TRBJ2-1; tentatively, D is TRBD2 (7 bases). Germline V gene lookup returns CDR1 SGHTA and CDR2 FQGNSA. The CDR3 is made up of 15 amino acids. Deletions cut 7 bases from V and 8 bases from J, with 21 bases between.

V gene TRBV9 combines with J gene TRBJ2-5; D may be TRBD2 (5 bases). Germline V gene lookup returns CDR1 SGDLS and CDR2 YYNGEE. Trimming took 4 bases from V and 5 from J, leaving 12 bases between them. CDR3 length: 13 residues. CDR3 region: CASSPNPGETQYF. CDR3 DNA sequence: TGTGCCAGCAGCCCAAACCCGGGGGAGACCCAGTACTTC.

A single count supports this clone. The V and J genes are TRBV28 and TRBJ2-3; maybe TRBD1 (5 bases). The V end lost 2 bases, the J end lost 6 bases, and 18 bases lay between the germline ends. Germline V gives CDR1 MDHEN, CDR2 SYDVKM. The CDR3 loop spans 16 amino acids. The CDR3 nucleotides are TGTGCCAGCAGTTTAGTACTTGGGCAGGGAACGGATACGCAGTATTTT. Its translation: CASSLVLGQGTDTQYF.

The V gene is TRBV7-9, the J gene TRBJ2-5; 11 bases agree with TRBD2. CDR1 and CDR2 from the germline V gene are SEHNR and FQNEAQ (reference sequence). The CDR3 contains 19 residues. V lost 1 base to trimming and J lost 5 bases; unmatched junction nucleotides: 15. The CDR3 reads CASSLGFLAGGRRQETQYF. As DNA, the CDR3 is TGTGCCAGCAGCTTAGGGTTCCTAGCGGGAGGCCGGAGGCAGGAGACCCAGTACTTC.

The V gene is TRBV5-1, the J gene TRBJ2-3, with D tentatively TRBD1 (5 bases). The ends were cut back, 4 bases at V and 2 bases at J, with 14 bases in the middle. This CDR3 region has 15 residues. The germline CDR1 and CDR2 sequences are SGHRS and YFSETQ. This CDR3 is CASSATGADTDTQYF. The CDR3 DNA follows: TGCGCCAGCAGCGCCACAGGAGCAGACACAGATACGCAGTATTTT.

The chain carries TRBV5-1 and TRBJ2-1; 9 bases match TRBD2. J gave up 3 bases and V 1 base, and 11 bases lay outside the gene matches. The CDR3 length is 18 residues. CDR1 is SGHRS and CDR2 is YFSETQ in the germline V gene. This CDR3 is CASSLISSGGLSYNEQFF. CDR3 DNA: TGCGCCAGCAGCTTGATTTCCAGCGGGGGGTTAAGCTACAATGAGCAGTTCTTC. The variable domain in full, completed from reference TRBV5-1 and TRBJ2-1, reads KAGVTQTPRYLIKTRGQQVTLSCSPISGHRSVSWYQQTPGQGLQFLFEYFSETQRNKGNFPGRFSGRQFSNSRSEMNVSTLELGDSALYLCASSLISSGGLSYNEQFFGPGTRLTVL.

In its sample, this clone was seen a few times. The CDR3 loop is CASSQPGLAAPISTDTQYF. In DNA, the CDR3 is TGCGCCAGCAGCCAACCGGGACTAGCGGCCCCTATTAGCACAGATACGCAGTATTTT. V is TRBV4-1 and J is TRBJ2-3; 11 bases match TRBD2. Trimming removed 2 bases from V and 0 bases from J; junction bases left unmatched: 10. There are 19 residues in the CDR3. Looked up from germline, CDR1 is MGHRA and CDR2 is YSYEKL.

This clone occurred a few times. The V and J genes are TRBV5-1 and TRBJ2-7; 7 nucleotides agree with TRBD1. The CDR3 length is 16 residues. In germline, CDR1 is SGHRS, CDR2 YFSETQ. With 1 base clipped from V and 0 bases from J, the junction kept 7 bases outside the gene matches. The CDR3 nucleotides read TGCGCCAGCAGCTTGTACCACAGGGGCTACTCCTACGAGCAGTACTTC. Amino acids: CASSLYHRGYSYEQYF.

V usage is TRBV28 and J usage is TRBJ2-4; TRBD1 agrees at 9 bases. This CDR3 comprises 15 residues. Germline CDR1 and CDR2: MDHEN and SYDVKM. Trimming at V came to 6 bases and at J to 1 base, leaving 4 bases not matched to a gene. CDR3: CASRGTGRAKNIQYF. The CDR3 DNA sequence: TGTGCCAGCAGGGGGACAGGGAGGGCCAAAAACATTCAGTACTTC.

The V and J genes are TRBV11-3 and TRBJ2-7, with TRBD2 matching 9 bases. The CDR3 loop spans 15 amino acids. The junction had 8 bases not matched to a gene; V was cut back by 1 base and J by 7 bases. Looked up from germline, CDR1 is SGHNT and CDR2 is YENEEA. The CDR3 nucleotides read TGTGCCAGCAGCTTAGGGCGCGGGAGGGCCTGGGAGCAGTACTTC. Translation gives CASSLGRGRAWEQYF.

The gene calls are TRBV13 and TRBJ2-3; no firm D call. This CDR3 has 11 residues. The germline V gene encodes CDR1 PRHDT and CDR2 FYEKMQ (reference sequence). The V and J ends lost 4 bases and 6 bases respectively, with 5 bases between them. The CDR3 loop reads CASSSFDTQYF. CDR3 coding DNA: TGTGCCAGCAGCTCCTTTGATACGCAGTATTTT.

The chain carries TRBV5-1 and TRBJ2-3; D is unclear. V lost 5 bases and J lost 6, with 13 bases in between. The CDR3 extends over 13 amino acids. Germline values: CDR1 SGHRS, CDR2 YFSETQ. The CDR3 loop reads CASSLERADTQYF. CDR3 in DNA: TGCGCCAGCAGTTTAGAGCGAGCGGATACGCAGTATTTT.

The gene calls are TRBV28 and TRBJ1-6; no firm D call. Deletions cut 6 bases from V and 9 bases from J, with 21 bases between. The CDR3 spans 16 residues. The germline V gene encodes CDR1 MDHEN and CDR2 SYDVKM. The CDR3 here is CASSVRFGGFVSPLHF. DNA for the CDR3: TGTGCCAGCAGCGTTCGATTCGGCGGCTTTGTTTCACCCCTCCACTTT. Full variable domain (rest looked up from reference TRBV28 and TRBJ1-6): DVKVTQSSRYLVKRTGEKVFLECVQDMDHENMFWYRQDPGLGLRLIYFSYDVKMKEKGDIPEGYSVSREKKERFSLILESASTNQTSMYLCASSVRFGGFVSPLHFGNGTRLTVT.

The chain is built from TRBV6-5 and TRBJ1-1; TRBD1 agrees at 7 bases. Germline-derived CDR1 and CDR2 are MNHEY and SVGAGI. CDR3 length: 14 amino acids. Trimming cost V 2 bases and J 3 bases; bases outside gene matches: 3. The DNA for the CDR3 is TGTGCCAGCAGTTACCAGGGGGACGACACTGAAGCTTTCTTT. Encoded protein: CASSYQGDDTEAFF.

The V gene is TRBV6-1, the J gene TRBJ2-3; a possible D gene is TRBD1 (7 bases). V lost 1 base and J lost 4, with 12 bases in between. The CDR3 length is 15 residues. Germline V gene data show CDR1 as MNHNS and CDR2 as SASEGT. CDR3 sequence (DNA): TGTGCCAGCAGTGAAGGCGGCAGGGGGGCAGATACGCAGTATTTT. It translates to CASSEGGRGADTQYF.

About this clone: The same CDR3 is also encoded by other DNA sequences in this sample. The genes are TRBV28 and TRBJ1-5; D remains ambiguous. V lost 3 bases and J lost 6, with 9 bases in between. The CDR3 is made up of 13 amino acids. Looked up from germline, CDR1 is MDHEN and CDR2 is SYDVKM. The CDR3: CASSFGRGQPQHF. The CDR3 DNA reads TGTGCCAGCAGTTTTGGTAGAGGTCAGCCCCAGCATTTT.

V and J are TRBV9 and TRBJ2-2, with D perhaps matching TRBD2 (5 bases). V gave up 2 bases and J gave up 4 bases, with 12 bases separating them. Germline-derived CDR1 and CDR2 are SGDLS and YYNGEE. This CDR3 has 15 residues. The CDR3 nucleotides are TGTGCCAGCAGCGTGGAGGCTCTGCCCACCGGGGAGCTGTTTTTT. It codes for CASSVEALPTGELFF.

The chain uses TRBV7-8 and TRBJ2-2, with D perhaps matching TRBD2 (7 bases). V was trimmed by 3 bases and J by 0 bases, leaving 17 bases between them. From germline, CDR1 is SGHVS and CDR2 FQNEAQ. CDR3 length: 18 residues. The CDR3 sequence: CASSFRGGGAANTGELFF. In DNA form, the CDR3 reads TGTGCCAGCAGCTTCCGGGGTGGGGGGGCCGCGAACACCGGGGAGCTGTTTTTT.

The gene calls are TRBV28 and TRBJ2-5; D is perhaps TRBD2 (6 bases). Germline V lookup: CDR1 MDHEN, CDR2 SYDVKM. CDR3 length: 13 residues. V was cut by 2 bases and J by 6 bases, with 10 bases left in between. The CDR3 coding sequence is TGTGCCAGCAGTTTAGTTGGAGGGAAGACCCAGTACTTC. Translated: CASSLVGGKTQYF. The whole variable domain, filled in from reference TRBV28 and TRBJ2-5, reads DVKVTQSSRYLVKRTGEKVFLECVQDMDHENMFWYRQDPGLGLRLIYFSYDVKMKEKGDIPEGYSVSREKKERFSLILESASTNQTSMYLCASSLVGGKTQYFGPGTRLLVL.

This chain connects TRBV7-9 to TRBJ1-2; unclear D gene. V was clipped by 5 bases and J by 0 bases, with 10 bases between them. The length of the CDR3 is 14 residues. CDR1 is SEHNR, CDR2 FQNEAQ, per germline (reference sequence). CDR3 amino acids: CASSPGNSNYGYTF. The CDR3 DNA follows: TGTGCCAGCAGCCCCGGGAATTCTAACTATGGCTACACCTTC.

CDR3 bases: TGTGCCAGCAGCTTGTACGGTGGTGGTGAAAAACTGTTTTTT. Translating gives CASSLYGGGEKLFF. The chain has TRBV5-6 and TRBJ1-4; D gene uncertain. The germline V gene has CDR1 SGHDT and CDR2 YYEEEE. CDR3 length equals 14 residues. V lost 1 base, J lost 7 bases, and 11 bases lay in between.

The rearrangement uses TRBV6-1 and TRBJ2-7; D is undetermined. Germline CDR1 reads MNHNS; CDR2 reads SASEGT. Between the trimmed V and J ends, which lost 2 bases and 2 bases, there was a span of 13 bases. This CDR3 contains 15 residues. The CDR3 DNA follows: TGTGCCAGCAGTGAAACGCCAGGATTCACCTACGAGCAGTACTTC. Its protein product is CASSETPGFTYEQYF.

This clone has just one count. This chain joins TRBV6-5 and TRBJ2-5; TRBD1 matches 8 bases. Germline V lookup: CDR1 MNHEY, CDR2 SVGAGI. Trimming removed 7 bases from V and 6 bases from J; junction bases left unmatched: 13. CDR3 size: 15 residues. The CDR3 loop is CASKLMTGAGQTQYF. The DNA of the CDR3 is TGTGCCAGCAAACTCATGACAGGGGCCGGGCAGACCCAGTACTTC.

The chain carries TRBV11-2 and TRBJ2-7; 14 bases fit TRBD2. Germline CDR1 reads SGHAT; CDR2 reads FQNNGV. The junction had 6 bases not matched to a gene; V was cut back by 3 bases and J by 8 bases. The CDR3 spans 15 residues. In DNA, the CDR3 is TGTGCCAGCAGCTTGTCCGGGACTAGCGGGAGCAAGCAGTACTTC. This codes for CASSLSGTSGSKQYF.

The CDR3: CASSLQQGGSYEQYF. In nucleotides, the CDR3 is TGTGCCAGCAGTTTACAACAGGGGGGCTCCTACGAGCAGTACTTC. The chain uses TRBV27 and TRBJ2-7, with 8 bases fitting TRBD1. The germline V gene encodes CDR1 MNHEY and CDR2 SMNVEV (reference sequence). Trimming removed 2 bases from V and 0 bases from J; junction bases left unmatched: 3. This CDR3 region has 15 residues.

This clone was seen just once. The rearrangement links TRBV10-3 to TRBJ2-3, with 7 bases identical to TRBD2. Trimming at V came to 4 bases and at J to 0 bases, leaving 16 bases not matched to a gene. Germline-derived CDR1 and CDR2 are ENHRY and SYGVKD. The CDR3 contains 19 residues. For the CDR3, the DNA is TGTGCCATCAGTGTACCCCCGGGCGGGGGTGACTCTAGCACAGATACGCAGTATTTT. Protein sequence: CAISVPPGGGDSSTDTQYF.